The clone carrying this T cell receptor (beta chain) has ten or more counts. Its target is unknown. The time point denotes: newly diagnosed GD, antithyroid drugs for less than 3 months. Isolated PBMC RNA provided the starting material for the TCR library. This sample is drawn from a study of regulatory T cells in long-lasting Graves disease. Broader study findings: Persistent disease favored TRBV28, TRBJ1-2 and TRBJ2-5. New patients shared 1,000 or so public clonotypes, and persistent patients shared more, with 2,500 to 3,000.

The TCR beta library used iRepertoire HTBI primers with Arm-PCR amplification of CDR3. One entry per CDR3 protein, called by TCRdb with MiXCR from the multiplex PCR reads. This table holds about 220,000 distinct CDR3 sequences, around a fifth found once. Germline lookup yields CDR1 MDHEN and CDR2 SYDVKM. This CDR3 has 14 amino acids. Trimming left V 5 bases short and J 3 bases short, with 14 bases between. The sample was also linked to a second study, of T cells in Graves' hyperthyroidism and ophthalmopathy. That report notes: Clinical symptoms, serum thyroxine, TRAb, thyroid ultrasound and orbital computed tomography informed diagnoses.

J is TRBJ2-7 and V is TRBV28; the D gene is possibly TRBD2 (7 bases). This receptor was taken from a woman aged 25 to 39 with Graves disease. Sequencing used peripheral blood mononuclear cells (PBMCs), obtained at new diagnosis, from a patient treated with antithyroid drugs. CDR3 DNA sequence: TGTGCCAGCAGTCGGGGAGGGGGAAACTACGAGCAGTACTTC. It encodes CASSRGGGNYEQYF.